Described below is a single T cell receptor (beta chain) sequence and its context. How the authors handled the data: Amplification of reference gene primers was used by the study to estimate nucleated cell counts. Clones were read by immunoSEQ multiplex PCR, and TCRdb kept only the in-frame ones, dropping some. For V, J and clone size, that table is used; D and trimming come from the DNA. The table has 200,000 to 250,000 clones, approximately 84% seen once. Those enrolled, adults aged roughly 18 to 100 years, came from around 24 US areas. Recovered status applied to Cohort 3 donors who had two consecutive negative PCRs. It also applied to those with clearance or with symptom resolution. These data are taken from a study of blood T cell repertoires in COVID-19. The sequencing input was PBMCs or T cells enriched from blood (not recorded which). This receptor was obtained from a man aged 55 to 70 who had recovered from COVID-19.

DNA for the CDR3: TGTGCCAGCAGCCTACCTCAGGGCGCTGAAGCTTTCTTT. This encodes CASSLPQGAEAFF. The chain links TRBV6-6 to TRBJ1-1; maybe TRBD1 (5 bases). CDR3 length: 13 amino acids. The germline CDR1 and CDR2 sequences are MNHNY and SVGAGI (reference sequence). V dropped 6 bases and J dropped 6 bases, with 14 bases sitting between them.